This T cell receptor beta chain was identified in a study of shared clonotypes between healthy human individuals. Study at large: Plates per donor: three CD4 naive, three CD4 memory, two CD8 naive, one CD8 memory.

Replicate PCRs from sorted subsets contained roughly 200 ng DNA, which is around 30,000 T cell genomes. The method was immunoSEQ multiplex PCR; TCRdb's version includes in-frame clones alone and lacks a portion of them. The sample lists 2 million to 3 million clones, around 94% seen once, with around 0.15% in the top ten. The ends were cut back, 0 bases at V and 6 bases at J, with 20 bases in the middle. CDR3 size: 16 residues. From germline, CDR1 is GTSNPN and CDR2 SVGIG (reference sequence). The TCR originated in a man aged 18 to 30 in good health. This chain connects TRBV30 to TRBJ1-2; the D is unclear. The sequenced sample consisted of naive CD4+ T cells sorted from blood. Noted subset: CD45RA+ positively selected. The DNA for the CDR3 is TGTGCCTGGAGTGTTTCGTATTTAGTAAGATGGGATGGCTACACCTTC. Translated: CAWSVSYLVRWDGYTF.